This T cell receptor (beta chain) came from a study of breast tumors, draining lymph nodes, adjacent tissues. Study-wide results and limits: Luminal-like breast cancer showed significantly higher tumor–nontumor repertoire similarity than basal-like. Findings are consistent with lymph node origin and intratumoral expansion of most tumor T cells. Data only fit, rather than demonstrated, lymph node origin of most tumor T cells. Tumor TCR diversity was below lymph nodes but above nontumor tissue.

This clonotype was detected a few times. The antigen remains undetermined. Breast cancer patients provided tissue from their axillary draining lymph nodes. The CDR3 is made up of 14 amino acids. Germline-derived CDR1 and CDR2 are KGHSH and LQKENI. Trimming pared 8 bases from V and 5 bases from J, leaving 18 bases between. TCRdb redid the calling of the multiplex PCR reads with MiXCR, one entry per CDR3 protein. This sample has about 130,000 distinct CDR3 sequences, with around 20% found just once. The sample was axillary lymph node tissue. The rearrangement uses TRBV18 and TRBJ2-5; D gene ambiguous. The receptor was derived from a female donor with breast cancer. Some clones in this sample may be carry-over from other donors' samples. The CDR3 sequence is CASALQGLAETQYF. CDR3 bases: TGTGCCAGCGCGCTACAAGGGCTGGCGGAGACCCAGTACTTC. Full variable domain (rest looked up from reference TRBV18 and TRBJ2-5): NAGVMQNPRHLVRRRGQEARLRCSPMKGHSHVYWYRQLPEEGLKFMVYLQKENIIDESGMPKERFSAEFPKEGPSILRIQQVVRGDSAAYFCASALQGLAETQYFGPGTRLLVL.